The 6 T cell receptor beta chains reported below all come from one sample, sequenced in a study of identical twins (dated by TCRdb to about 2016). The library was obtained by 5' RACE. The instrument was an Illumina HiSeq 2000. TCRdb reanalyzed the raw reads on its own, using fastp at Q25 for trimming and MiXCR for clone calling, and kept in-frame beta chains. Rows are unified per CDR3 protein, each entry keeping the most common DNA and genes. The sample records roughly 1,500,000 distinct CDR3 sequences, around a third of which are singletons. 0.25% to 0.3% of the sample is in the top ten clones. Sequencing was carried out using cord blood. These receptor sequences come from a newborn girl in good health.

This clonotype was detected a few times. The rearrangement links TRBV20-1 to TRBJ2-1; TRBD2 aligns across 7 bases. Looked up from germline, CDR1 is DFQATT and CDR2 is SNEGSKA (reference sequence). The CDR3 is 16 amino acids. V lost 0 bases and J lost 2; bases outside the gene matches: 7. DNA of the CDR3: TGCAGTGCTAGAGATCTCGCTAGCGGAGCCTACAATGAGCAGTTCTTC. Translation gives CSARDLASGAYNEQFF.

This clonotype was counted a few times. The chain carries TRBV6-2 or TRBV6-3 and TRBJ2-3; D not resolved. The CDR3 extends over 14 amino acids. Germline V lookup: CDR1 MNHEY, CDR2 SVGEGT. The V and J ends lost 4 bases and 3 bases respectively, with 11 bases between them. In nucleotides, the CDR3 is TGTGCCAGCAGTTTCTTCAGCCCGACAGATACGCAGTATTTT. Protein sequence: CASSFFSPTDTQYF.

This clonotype has more than one count but fewer than ten. The J gene is TRBJ2-1, the V gene TRBV10-3; TRBD2 matches 9 bases. The CDR3 totals 18 residues. The V segment lost 1 base and the J segment 2 bases; nucleotides outside the gene matches: 9. CDR1 and CDR2 from the germline V gene are ENHRY and SYGVKD. The CDR3 reads CAISELTGREGAYNEQFF. The DNA of the CDR3 is TGTGCCATCAGTGAGTTGACCGGGCGGGAGGGGGCCTACAATGAGCAGTTCTTC.

The chain joins TRBV3-1 to TRBJ2-1; D is perhaps TRBD2 (5 bases). V was cut by 0 bases and J by 5 bases, with 14 bases left in between. There are 16 residues in the CDR3. Germline V lookup: CDR1 LGHDT, CDR2 YNNKEL (reference sequence). The CDR3 sequence is CASSQDLPGLNNEQFF. In DNA form, the CDR3 reads TGTGCCAGCAGCCAAGATCTCCCGGGGTTAAACAATGAGCAGTTCTTC.

This clonotype has a count of ten or more. The rearrangement uses TRBV12-3 or TRBV12-4 and TRBJ1-2; tentative D call: TRBD1 (5 bases). V lost 6 bases to trimming and J lost 1 base, with 9 bases between them. This CDR3 contains 13 residues. CDR3 loop: CASRPQGNYGYTF. CDR3 DNA sequence: TGTGCCAGCAGGCCTCAGGGTAACTATGGCTACACCTTC.

This clonotype has a count of ten or more. The rearrangement links TRBV25-1 to TRBJ1-2; 8 positions agree with TRBD1. The germline V gene has CDR1 MGHDK and CDR2 SYGVNS. Trimming removed 3 bases from V and 4 bases from J; junction bases left unmatched: 4. The CDR3 has 14 residues. DNA of the CDR3: TGTGCCAGCAGTGAGGGCGACAGGGGCTATGGCTACACCTTC. It yields the protein CASSEGDRGYGYTF.